This T cell receptor beta chain originates from a study of beta chain features in type 1 diabetes. The V end was cut by 5 bases, the J end by 2 bases, with 3 bases between. Germline V gene data show CDR1 as PRHDT and CDR2 as FYEKMQ (reference sequence). This CDR3 has 11 amino acids. Overall study results and limits: Shortening that was moderate but significant affected the TCRB CDR3s of Type 1 diabetes patients in all four CD4+ subsets.

The sequenced template was cDNA made from the entire isolated RNA. Clones were read by immunoSEQ multiplex PCR, and TCRdb kept only the in-frame ones, dropping some. Altogether nearly 700,000 clones are present, roughly 13% being singletons, with the ten largest covering less than 0.025%. On this clone itself: Its antigen is as yet unknown.

J is TRBJ1-1 and V is TRBV13; D remains ambiguous. The TCR was taken from a man younger than 35 with type 1 diabetes. Input material: naive CD4+ T cells from blood. As DNA, the CDR3 is TGTGCCAGCAGCCCAAACACTGAAGCTTTCTTT. Amino acid sequence: CASSPNTEAFF.